Listed here is a single T cell receptor beta chain. Antigen specificity is unknown. These data belong to a study of T cell responses to AZD1222 COVID-19 vaccine. General study findings and limits: Donors were largely white British and mainly female; clonal diversity was possibly underestimated.

The assay was immunoSEQ multiplex PCR, and TCRdb's table has in-frame clones only and misses some. The table records 90,000 to 120,000 clones, more than 80% of them present only once. This sample comprised peripheral blood, obtained on day 0 of AZD1222 vaccination. This sequence was found in an adult in good health.

The CDR3 loop is CSASTGFLGADTQYF. In DNA, the CDR3 is TGCAGTGCTAGTACCGGGTTTCTTGGGGCGGATACGCAGTATTTT. This chain uses TRBV20-1 with TRBJ2-3; D perhaps matches TRBD1 (5 bases). The CDR3 has 15 residues. Germline V gene data show CDR1 as DFQATT and CDR2 as SNEGSKA (reference sequence). V dropped 3 bases and J dropped 6 bases, with 19 bases sitting between them.